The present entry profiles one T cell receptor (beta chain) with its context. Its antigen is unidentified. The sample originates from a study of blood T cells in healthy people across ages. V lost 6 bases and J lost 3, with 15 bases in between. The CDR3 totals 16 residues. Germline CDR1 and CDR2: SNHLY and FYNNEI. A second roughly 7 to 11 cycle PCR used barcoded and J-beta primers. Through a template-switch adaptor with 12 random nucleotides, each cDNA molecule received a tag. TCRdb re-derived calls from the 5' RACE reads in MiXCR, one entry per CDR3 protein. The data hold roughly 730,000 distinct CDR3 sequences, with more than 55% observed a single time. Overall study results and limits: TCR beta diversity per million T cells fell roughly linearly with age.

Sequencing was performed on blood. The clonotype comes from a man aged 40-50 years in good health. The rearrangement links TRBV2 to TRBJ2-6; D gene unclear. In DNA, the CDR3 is TGTGCCAGCAGGGAATGGCCCTCCCTTGGGGCCAACGTCCTGACTTTC. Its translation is CASREWPSLGANVLTF.